This TCR beta chain was profiled in a study of blood T cells in healthy people across ages. A remark on this clonotype: The target antigen is unknown.

With 2 bases removed from V and 7 bases from J, the gap between germline ends came to 12 bases. There are 13 residues in the CDR3. From germline, CDR1 is MNHNY and CDR2 SVGAGI (reference sequence). Next came a second PCR, run for about 7 to 11 cycles, which used a sample-barcoded 5' primer along with a J-beta primer mix. Paired-end reads containing CDR3 totaled no fewer than 2.5 million for each sample. Via MiXCR, TCRdb re-called the 5' RACE reads, giving one row per CDR3 protein. The sample holds under 800,000 distinct CDR3 sequences; about 40% are singletons and the top ten take around 20%. The study, taken as a whole, reports: Donor CMV status was unknown, possibly confounding expanded clonotype changes.

The sequence was obtained from a woman aged 55-69 years in good health. The chain recombines TRBV6-6 with TRBJ2-7; D might be TRBD1 or TRBD2, each matching 5 bases. The sample consisted of blood. The CDR3 reads CASSYDGWGEQYF. The CDR3 bases are TGTGCCAGCAGTTACGACGGCTGGGGGGAGCAGTACTTC.